This TCR beta chain was identified during a study of early T cells in non-severe SARS-CoV-2 infection. Trimming stripped 2 bases from V and 7 bases from J, with 15 bases between. CDR1 SNHLY and CDR2 FYNNEI come from the germline V gene. CDR3 length equals 16 residues. The sample holds a few counts of this clonotype. Researchers attached unique molecular identifiers to individual cDNA molecules. In TCRdb, the 5' RACE reads were re-called with MiXCR into one record per CDR3 protein. The top ten hold about 1% of the sample, which has approximately 66,000 distinct CDR3 sequences, more than 10% seen once. The sequences come from whole blood, collected at baseline. The genes are TRBV2 and TRBJ1-6; possibly TRBD1 for D (5 bases). The receptor comes from an adult who was a healthcare worker with PCR-confirmed SARS-CoV-2 infection or an uninfected control (not recorded which). The donor label of this sample is uncertain. CDR3 sequence reads: CASSEFSGGINSPLHF. DNA of the CDR3: TGTGCCAGCAGTGAATTTTCCGGGGGGATCAATTCACCCCTCCACTTT.